The 17 T cell receptor beta chains below all came from one sample that was sequenced in a study of control samples from healthy donors and cancer patients. Profiled with immunoSEQ multiplex PCR; TCRdb holds only in-frame clones, not every one. The table lists some 130,000 clones, 80% to 95% of them singletons. The sample taken for sequencing was blood. The receptors shown here come from a man in his forties in good health.

This sequence joins TRBV9 and TRBJ2-3; D might be TRBD1 or TRBD2, each matching 6 bases. Germline assignment: CDR1 SGDLS and CDR2 YYNGEE. CDR3 length equals 16 residues. V was trimmed by 0 bases and J by 2 bases, leaving 13 bases between them. The CDR3 DNA reads as TGTGCCAGCAGCGTAGACGGGGGCCCCCCCACAGATACGCAGTATTTT. It codes for CASSVDGGPPTDTQYF.

The CDR3 spells CASSVAPGGQVNEQFF. CDR3 coding DNA: TGTGCCAGCAGCGTAGCTCCGGGGGGGCAGGTAAATGAGCAGTTCTTC. V is TRBV9 and J is TRBJ2-1, with 8 bases fitting TRBD2. Trimming took 0 bases from V and 7 from J; bases not matched to a gene: 9. Germline lookup yields CDR1 SGDLS and CDR2 YYNGEE. The CDR3 length is 16 residues.

A single count supports this clone. V usage is TRBV19 and J usage is TRBJ1-6; tentatively, D is TRBD1 (5 bases). The CDR3 spans 17 residues. Germline CDR1 is LNHDA and CDR2 is SQIVND (reference sequence). With 4 bases removed from V and 10 bases from J, the gap between germline ends came to 23 bases. CDR3 loop: CASSTGPKEGAYSPLHF. The DNA for the CDR3 is TGTGCCAGTAGTACAGGGCCCAAGGAGGGAGCGTACTCACCCCTCCACTTT.

As to this clone: The same CDR3 also results from other DNA sequences found in this sample. The chain carries TRBV6-5 and TRBJ2-7; no clear D. This CDR3 is built from 13 residues. Germline V gene lookup returns CDR1 MNHEY and CDR2 SVGAGI. The V and J ends lost 0 bases and 2 bases respectively, with 5 bases between them. Here the CDR3 reads CASSYSGTYEQYF. The CDR3 DNA reads as TGTGCCAGCAGTTACTCCGGAACCTACGAGCAGTACTTC.

CDR3 in amino acids: CASRGDRALGQPQHF. In DNA, the CDR3 is TGTGCCAGCAGAGGGGACAGGGCTTTGGGTCAGCCCCAGCATTTT. The chain carries TRBV28 and TRBJ1-5, with 9 bases lining up with TRBD1. V gave up 6 bases and J gave up 6 bases; unmatched junction bases: 9. The germline V gene has CDR1 MDHEN and CDR2 SYDVKM. This CDR3 region has 15 residues.

The chain employs TRBV2 and TRBJ1-1; D gene unclear. The CDR3 has 13 amino acids. Trimming cost V 4 bases and J 3 bases, with 9 bases left between them. Germline assignment: CDR1 SNHLY and CDR2 FYNNEI. CDR3 nucleotides: TGTGCCAGCAGTGGAGGCGGAGACACTGAAGCTTTCTTT. This translates into CASSGGGDTEAFF.

The chain has TRBV5-1 and TRBJ1-6; D unclear. There are 15 residues in the CDR3. The germline gives CDR1 SGHRS, CDR2 YFSETQ. V was pared by 2 bases and J by 5 bases, with 11 bases between. CDR3 sequence: CASSFKTVDNSPLHF. The CDR3 DNA sequence: TGCGCCAGCAGCTTTAAAACAGTGGATAATTCACCCCTCCACTTT.

The chain combines TRBV5-1 with TRBJ2-5; D remains ambiguous. This CDR3 is 11 amino acids long. Trimming removed 0 bases from V and 7 bases from J, with 4 bases in between. The germline V gene has CDR1 SGHRS and CDR2 YFSETQ. The CDR3 protein is CASSLEGTQYF. The CDR3 region has the DNA TGCGCCAGCAGCTTGGAAGGGACCCAGTACTTC.

As DNA, the CDR3 is TGTGCCAGCAGCCTTAGCGGGGGGAGGAACACCGGGGAGCTGTTTTTT. It is translated as CASSLSGGRNTGELFF. V is TRBV7-3 and J is TRBJ2-2; 10 bases are shared with TRBD2. Germline V gene data show CDR1 as SGHTA and CDR2 as FQGTGA. The J segment lost 1 base and the V segment lost 5 bases, leaving 4 bases of the junction unmatched. CDR3 length: 16 residues.

This chain uses TRBV28 with TRBJ1-1; D is unresolved. CDR3 length: 13 amino acids. V lost 10 bases and J lost 6, with 18 bases in between. Germline V gives CDR1 MDHEN, CDR2 SYDVKM. This CDR3 reads CATAEGSRAEAFF. The CDR3 DNA follows: TGTGCCACCGCCGAAGGGAGTCGCGCTGAAGCTTTCTTT.

This chain links TRBV5-1 with TRBJ1-6, with no clear D. Trimming removed 1 base at V and 7 bases at J, with 9 bases between. The CDR3 runs 14 residues. The germline V gene encodes CDR1 SGHRS and CDR2 YFSETQ. The CDR3 is CASSLLDPNSPLHF. The CDR3 DNA reads as TGCGCCAGCAGCTTGTTGGATCCGAATTCACCCCTCCACTTT.

The chain links TRBV6-1 to TRBJ1-1; 9 bases match TRBD1. This CDR3 region has 17 residues. V lost 4 bases to trimming and J lost 4 bases; unmatched junction nucleotides: 13. From germline, CDR1 is MNHNS and CDR2 SASEGT. In nucleotides, the CDR3 is TGTGCCAGCAGTGCCACAGGGGGCCTAGTGGTTACCACTGAAGCTTTCTTT. It translates to CASSATGGLVVTTEAFF.

This sequence joins TRBV9 and TRBJ1-5; 9 bases agree with TRBD1. V lost 7 bases to trimming and J lost 7 bases; unmatched junction nucleotides: 3. The CDR3 runs 12 residues. Germline V lookup: CDR1 SGDLS, CDR2 YYNGEE. The CDR3 region has the DNA TGTGCCAGCGGACAGGGGAAGCAGCCCCAGCATTTT. Its protein is CASGQGKQPQHF.

The rearrangement joins TRBV6-4 to TRBJ1-1; 7 bases match TRBD1. Germline V gene data show CDR1 as MRHNA and CDR2 as SNTAGT. This CDR3 spans 13 amino acids. V lost 1 base, J lost 7 bases, and 3 bases stayed unmatched. The CDR3 is CASSDFRGSEAFF. DNA of the CDR3: TGTGCCAGCAGTGACTTCAGGGGGAGTGAAGCTTTCTTT.

This chain uses TRBV30 with TRBJ2-3; D remains unclear. The CDR3 sequence is 12 residues long. Germline CDR1 is GTSNPN and CDR2 is SVGIG (reference sequence). The V end lost 0 bases, the J end lost 4 bases, and 5 bases lay between the germline ends. In DNA, the CDR3 is TGTGCCTGGAGTGTACTCCCAGATACGCAGTATTTT. It yields the protein CAWSVLPDTQYF. The entire variable domain, with the rest obtained from reference TRBV30 and TRBJ2-3, is as follows: SQTIHQWPATLVQPVGSPLSLECTVEGTSNPNLYWYRQAAGRGLQLLFYSVGIGQISSEVPQNLSASRPQDRQFILSSKKLLLSDSGFYLCAWSVLPDTQYFGPGTRLTVL.

The chain is built from TRBV29-1 and TRBJ2-2, with 7 positions matching TRBD1. With 5 bases clipped from V and 4 bases from J, the junction kept 4 bases outside the gene matches. The CDR3 is 13 amino acids. Per the germline V gene, CDR1 is SQVTM and CDR2 is ANQGSEA. This chain's CDR3 is CSVQTGFTGELFF. In DNA form, the CDR3 reads TGCAGCGTTCAGACAGGGTTCACCGGGGAGCTGTTTTTT.

The V and J genes are TRBV2 and TRBJ1-2; D not resolved. V dropped 3 bases and J dropped 2 bases, with 4 bases sitting between them. The CDR3 is 12 amino acids. CDR1 and CDR2 (germline): SNHLY, FYNNEI. CDR3 protein: CASSESNYGYTF. DNA of the CDR3: TGTGCCAGCAGTGAGTCGAACTATGGCTACACCTTC.